The next 29 T cell receptor beta chains were all read from a single sample in a study of blood T cell repertoires in COVID-19. Assay: immunoSEQ multiplex PCR; the TCRdb copy retains only in-frame clones and omits some. The sample has roughly 99,000 clones; roughly 80% are singletons. Input material: peripheral blood. The receptors come from a woman older than 75 with acute or convalescent COVID-19.

The chain has TRBV5-8 and TRBJ2-7; perhaps TRBD1 as D (5 bases). The CDR3 extends over 17 amino acids. Germline assignment: CDR1 SGHTS and CDR2 YDEGEE. V was shortened by 1 base and J by 4 bases, with 21 bases between the two germline ends. Here the CDR3 DNA reads TGTGCCAGCAGCTTGTTTCTGTTCTGGCAGGGTGGTTACGAGCAGTACTTC. Translating it yields CASSLFLFWQGGYEQYF.

The DNA of the CDR3 is TGTGCCAGCAGTGGAGGCCTTTCAAGGTATAATTCACCCCTCCACTTT. Translating it yields CASSGGLSRYNSPLHF. The chain couples TRBV2 to TRBJ1-6; no clear D gene. V lost 4 bases and J lost 4, with 14 bases in between. Germline CDR1 reads SNHLY; CDR2 reads FYNNEI. This CDR3 has 16 residues.

The rearrangement links TRBV6-5 to TRBJ1-5, with D possibly matching TRBD1 (6 bases). This CDR3 region has 14 residues. Trimming removed 0 bases at V and 5 bases at J, with 8 bases between. The germline gives CDR1 MNHEY, CDR2 SVGAGI. The CDR3, as DNA: TGTGCCAGCAGTTACTCGTACAGGGATCAGCCCCAGCATTTT. It yields the protein CASSYSYRDQPQHF.

J is TRBJ1-2 and V is TRBV5-1; 9 bases line up with TRBD1. V trimming: 1 base; J trimming: 5 bases; junction bases outside the gene matches: 6. The CDR3 totals 15 residues. The germline CDR1 and CDR2 sequences are SGHRS and YFSETQ. DNA of the CDR3: TGCGCCAGCAGCTTGTCCTTTGGACAGGGGTATGGCTACACCTTC. Its protein is CASSLSFGQGYGYTF.

The V call is TRBV7-2, the J call TRBJ1-6; 7 bases align to TRBD1. The trim removed 2 bases at V and 9 bases at J, leaving 10 bases unmatched. This CDR3 has 16 amino acids. Germline V gives CDR1 SGHTA, CDR2 FQGNSA. CDR3 sequence (DNA): TGTGCCAGCAGCTTAACGCCCGACAGGGTGACTTCACCCCTCCACTTT. It encodes CASSLTPDRVTSPLHF.

This chain links TRBV14 with TRBJ1-4; no firm D call. The V gene's germline CDR1 is SGHDN and CDR2 FVKESK. Trimming took off 3 bases at V and 7 bases at J, with 18 bases between the two ends. CDR3 length: 16 amino acids. CDR3 loop: CASSQTPGIPPEKLFF. The CDR3 nucleotides read TGTGCCAGCAGCCAGACTCCCGGGATCCCCCCTGAAAAACTGTTTTTT.

This clone was detected once. V gene TRBV6-5 combines with J gene TRBJ2-7, with 7 bases lining up with TRBD1. The J segment lost 2 bases and the V segment lost 6 bases, leaving 10 bases of the junction unmatched. CDR1 and CDR2 (germline): MNHEY, SVGAGI. The CDR3 contains 15 residues. The CDR3, as DNA: TGTGCCAGCAGATCAAGCACAGGGGCCACCTACGAGCAGTACGTC. Translation gives CASRSSTGATYEQYV.

This chain links TRBV6-5 with TRBJ2-5, with a weak D call TRBD2 (6 bases). Germline assignment: CDR1 MNHEY and CDR2 SVGAGI. This CDR3 region has 16 residues. V was cut by 0 bases and J by 1 base, with 12 bases left in between. The CDR3 DNA sequence: TGTGCCAGCAGTTACTCCGACCGGGGGTTCCAAGAGACCCAGTACTTC. Protein product: CASSYSDRGFQETQYF.

The CDR3 DNA sequence: TGTGCCAGCAGTAGAGGACAGGGGGAGGGGGAAAAACTGTTTTTT. Encoded protein: CASSRGQGEGEKLFF. V is TRBV28 and J is TRBJ1-4; 10 bases are a match to TRBD1. Trimming at V came to 5 bases and at J to 8 bases, leaving 8 bases not matched to a gene. Germline V CDR1 and CDR2: MDHEN, SYDVKM. The CDR3 consists of 15 residues. Complete variable domain (other parts from reference TRBV28 and TRBJ1-4): DVKVTQSSRYLVKRTGEKVFLECVQDMDHENMFWYRQDPGLGLRLIYFSYDVKMKEKGDIPEGYSVSREKKERFSLILESASTNQTSMYLCASSRGQGEGEKLFFGSGTQLSVL.

This rearrangement joins TRBV5-1 to TRBJ1-6; D might be TRBD1 (6 bases). The germline V gene has CDR1 SGHRS and CDR2 YFSETQ. The CDR3 runs to 15 residues. V was shortened by 4 bases and J by 9 bases, with 17 bases between the two germline ends. The CDR3 loop is CASSLEGHGLSPLHF. For the CDR3, the DNA is TGCGCCAGCAGCCTGGAGGGACACGGCCTTTCACCCCTCCACTTT.

This chain connects TRBV7-9 to TRBJ1-5, with 12 bases matching TRBD1. This CDR3 has 16 amino acids. Per germline, CDR1 SEHNR and CDR2 FQNEAQ (reference sequence). V lost 4 bases, J lost 3 bases, and 4 bases stayed unmatched. The CDR3 bases are TGTGCCAGCAGCTCAGGGACAGGGGGCATCAATCAGCCCCAGCATTTT. It codes for CASSSGTGGINQPQHF. Complete variable domain (other parts from reference TRBV7-9 and TRBJ1-5): DTGVSQNPRHKITKRGQNVTFRCDPISEHNRLYWYRQTLGQGPEFLTYFQNEAQLEKSRLLSDRFSAERPKGSFSTLEIQRTEQGDSAMYLCASSSGTGGINQPQHFGDGTRLSIL.

The chain has TRBV3-1 (or the pseudogene TRBV3-2) and TRBJ1-2; D not certain. With 4 bases removed from V and 3 bases from J, the gap between germline ends came to 15 bases. The CDR3 sequence is 15 residues long. Per germline, CDR1 LGHDT and CDR2 YNNKEL (reference sequence). In DNA, the CDR3 is TGTGCCAGCAGCCTCACTTACACGGGGTACTATGGCTACACCTTC. This gives the protein CASSLTYTGYYGYTF.

V and J are TRBV30 and TRBJ1-2, with 8 bases matching TRBD1. Germline V gene sequence: CDR1 GTSNPN, CDR2 SVGIG (reference sequence). Trimming removed 4 bases from V and 4 bases from J; junction bases left unmatched: 8. The CDR3 covers 14 residues. Here the CDR3 reads CAWMYRGMSYGYTF. The CDR3 DNA is TGTGCCTGGATGTACAGGGGGATGAGCTATGGCTACACCTTC.

The chain has TRBV11-2 and TRBJ1-6, with TRBD1 identical over 7 bases. Germline V CDR1 and CDR2: SGHAT, FQNNGV. CDR3 length equals 15 residues. V trimming: 5 bases; J trimming: 5 bases; junction bases outside the gene matches: 6. CDR3 loop: CASSPRTGDNSPLHF. The CDR3 bases are TGTGCCAGCAGCCCACGGACAGGAGATAATTCACCCCTCCACTTT. The full variable domain, completed using reference TRBV11-2 and TRBJ1-6, is EAGVAQSPRYKIIEKRQSVAFWCNPISGHATLYWYQQILGQGPKLLIQFQNNGVVDDSQLPKDRFSAERLKGVDSTLKIQPAKLEDSAVYLCASSPRTGDNSPLHFGNGTRLTVT.

J is TRBJ1-1 and V is TRBV20-1; perhaps TRBD1 as D (5 bases). With 3 bases removed from V and 2 bases from J, the gap between germline ends came to 13 bases. This CDR3 has 14 residues. CDR1 is DFQATT and CDR2 is SNEGSKA in the germline V gene (reference sequence). The DNA for the CDR3 is TGCAGTGCTAGTAACACAGGTTATAACACTGAAGCTTTCTTT. Translated: CSASNTGYNTEAFF.

This clone has more than one count but fewer than ten. CDR3 sequence (DNA): TGTGCCAGCAGCAGCGGACCTCGCCCCACTAACTATGGCTACACCTTC. This sequence encodes CASSSGPRPTNYGYTF. V gene TRBV5-6 combines with J gene TRBJ1-2; D is unclear. This CDR3 is 16 amino acids long. V lost 4 bases and J lost 0, with 16 bases in between. The germline CDR1 and CDR2 sequences are SGHDT and YYEEEE.

This chain joins TRBV7-8 and TRBJ1-1, with TRBD1 matching 9 bases. This CDR3 region has 15 residues. Losses at the gene ends were 1 base for V and 4 bases for J; bases not matched to a gene: 4. CDR1 is SGHVS and CDR2 is FQNEAQ in the germline V gene. The CDR3, as DNA: TGTGCCAGCAGCTTAGACAGGGGGCGAGGCACTGAAGCTTTCTTT. It translates to CASSLDRGRGTEAFF.

This chain links TRBV6-5 with TRBJ1-5, with D possibly TRBD1 on 6 matching bases. This CDR3 is 13 amino acids long. V was clipped by 11 bases and J by 3 bases, with 14 bases between them. Germline CDR1 MNHEY, CDR2 SVGAGI. This chain's CDR3 is CAAGRGINQPQHF. As DNA, the CDR3 is TGTGCCGCAGGCAGGGGAATCAATCAGCCCCAGCATTTT.

This chain links TRBV5-1 with TRBJ2-3, with TRBD1 identical over 10 bases. CDR1 SGHRS and CDR2 YFSETQ come from the germline V gene. The CDR3 extends over 16 amino acids. Unmatched junction bases numbered 6, after V lost 4 bases and J lost 1 base. The CDR3 nucleotides are TGCGCCAGCAGCACCGGACAGGGGGGTGGCACAGATACGCAGTATTTT. It encodes CASSTGQGGGTDTQYF.

The chain is built from TRBV21-1 and TRBJ2-5; TRBD2 is the table's D call and was not checked against the DNA. TRBV21-1 is termed a pseudogene. This CDR3 spans 19 amino acids. The CDR3 here is CAGARRGLAGRGNQETQYF. The CDR3 coding sequence is TGTGCCGGCGCCCGTCGGGGACTAGCGGGGCGAGGAAATCAAGAGACCCAGTACTTC.

This sequence joins TRBV3-1 (or the pseudogene TRBV3-2) and TRBJ1-5; D not certain. The CDR3 runs 15 residues. Trimming took 1 base from V and 0 from J, leaving 7 bases between them. Germline lookup yields CDR1 LGHDT and CDR2 YNNKEL (reference sequence). In nucleotides, the CDR3 is TGTGCCAGCAGCCAAGGCGGGAATAGCAATCAGCCCCAGCATTTT. Translated: CASSQGGNSNQPQHF.

The rearrangement joins TRBV18 to TRBJ2-7; D gene uncertain. V gave up 5 bases and J gave up 2 bases, with 7 bases separating them. CDR1 KGHSH and CDR2 LQKENI come from the germline V gene. This CDR3 has 12 residues. The CDR3 spells CASSSRPYEQYF. CDR3 DNA: TGTGCCAGCTCAAGCAGGCCCTACGAGCAGTACTTC.

This clone appeared a single time. The chain links TRBV7-2 to TRBJ2-3; 7 bases are shared with TRBD2. The CDR3 consists of 15 residues. The V segment lost 5 bases and the J segment 3 bases; nucleotides outside the gene matches: 8. The V gene's germline CDR1 is SGHTA and CDR2 FQGNSA. The CDR3 reads CASSPRLAETDTQYF. In DNA, the CDR3 is TGTGCCAGCAGCCCCCGACTAGCTGAGACAGATACGCAGTATTTT.

This chain connects TRBV9 to TRBJ1-2; perhaps TRBD1 as D (5 bases). Germline assignment: CDR1 SGDLS and CDR2 YYNGEE. CDR3 length: 13 amino acids. V was trimmed by 3 bases and J by 7 bases, leaving 13 bases between them. The CDR3 region is CASSDSTESGYTF. The CDR3 DNA reads as TGTGCCAGCAGCGACTCGACAGAGAGTGGCTACACCTTC.

This chain uses TRBV9 with TRBJ2-3; D possibly corresponds to TRBD1 (8 bases). This CDR3 region has 16 residues. V was cut by 4 bases and J by 6 bases, with 21 bases left in between. Germline V CDR1 and CDR2: SGDLS, YYNGEE. CDR3 region: CASSPIGQGGWDTQYF. In DNA, the CDR3 is TGTGCCAGCAGCCCTATAGGACAGGGAGGGTGGGATACGCAGTATTTT.

This clone was counted a single time. J is TRBJ2-2 and V is TRBV6-2 or TRBV6-3, with 8 bases that match TRBD2. CDR1 is MNHEY and CDR2 is SVGEGT in the germline V gene. After removal of 2 bases from V and 0 bases from J, the junction contained 14 bases not matched to a gene. This CDR3 is 20 amino acids long. CDR3 coding DNA: TGTGCCAGCAGTTACCCTATAAGCGGGGGATTAAAAACGAACACCGGGGAGCTGTTTTTT. Its protein product is CASSYPISGGLKTNTGELFF.

This chain joins TRBV19 and TRBJ1-4; D gene ambiguous. Germline assignment: CDR1 LNHDA and CDR2 SQIVND (reference sequence). V lost 6 bases, J lost 5 bases, and 22 bases lay in between. This CDR3 is 17 amino acids long. The CDR3 loop reads CASRARRRGQLNEKLFF. The CDR3 coding sequence is TGTGCCAGTAGGGCCCGACGGCGTGGGCAGCTCAATGAAAAACTGTTTTTT.

The chain uses TRBV6-1 and TRBJ1-2; 7 positions agree with TRBD1. This CDR3 contains 15 residues. Germline assignment: CDR1 MNHNS and CDR2 SASEGT. After removal of 0 bases from V and 8 bases from J, the junction contained 9 bases not matched to a gene. This CDR3 is CASSEAPRQGRGYTF. In DNA, the CDR3 is TGTGCCAGCAGTGAAGCGCCTCGACAGGGAAGAGGCTACACCTTC.

The chain uses TRBV30 and TRBJ1-6, with D maybe TRBD1 (6 bases). The CDR3 extends over 15 amino acids. In germline, CDR1 is GTSNPN, CDR2 SVGIG (reference sequence). Deletions cut 2 bases from V and 7 bases from J, with 15 bases between. As DNA, the CDR3 is TGTGCCTGGAGTCCCGCGGGGGGCGGGAATTCACCCCTCCACTTT. Translating gives CAWSPAGGGNSPLHF.